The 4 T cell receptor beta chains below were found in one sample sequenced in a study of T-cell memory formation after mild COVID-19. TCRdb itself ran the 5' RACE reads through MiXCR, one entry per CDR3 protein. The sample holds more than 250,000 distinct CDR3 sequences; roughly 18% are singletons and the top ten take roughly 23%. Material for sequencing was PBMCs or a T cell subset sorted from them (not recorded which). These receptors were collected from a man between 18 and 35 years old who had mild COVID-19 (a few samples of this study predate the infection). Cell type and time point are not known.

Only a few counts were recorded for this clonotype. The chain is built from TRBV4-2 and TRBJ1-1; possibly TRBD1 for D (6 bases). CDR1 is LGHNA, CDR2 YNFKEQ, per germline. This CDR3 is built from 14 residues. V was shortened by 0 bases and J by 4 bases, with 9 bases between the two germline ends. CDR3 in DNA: TGTGCCAGCAGCCAAGATGGGGGGCGCACTGAAGCTTTCTTT. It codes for CASSQDGGRTEAFF.

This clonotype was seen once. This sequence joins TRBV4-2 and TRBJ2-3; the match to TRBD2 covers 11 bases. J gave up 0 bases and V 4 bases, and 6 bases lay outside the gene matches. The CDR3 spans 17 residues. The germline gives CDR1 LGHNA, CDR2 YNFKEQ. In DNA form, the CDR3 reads TGTGCCAGCAGCCGGGGACTAGCGGAGACTAGCACAGATACGCAGTATTTT. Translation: CASSRGLAETSTDTQYF.

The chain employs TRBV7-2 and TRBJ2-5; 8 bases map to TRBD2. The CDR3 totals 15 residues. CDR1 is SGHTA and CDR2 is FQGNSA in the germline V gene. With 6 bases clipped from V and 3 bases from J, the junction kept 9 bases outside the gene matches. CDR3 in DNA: TGTGCCAGCAGTGCGGGGGCCGGGAGGGAAGAGACCCAGTACTTC. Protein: CASSAGAGREETQYF.

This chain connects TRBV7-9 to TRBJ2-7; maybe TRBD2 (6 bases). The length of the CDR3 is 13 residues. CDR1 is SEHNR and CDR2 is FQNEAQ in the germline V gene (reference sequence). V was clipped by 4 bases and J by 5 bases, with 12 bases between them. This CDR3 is CASSSELADEQYV. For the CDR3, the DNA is TGTGCCAGCAGCTCCGAATTAGCGGACGAGCAGTACGTC.